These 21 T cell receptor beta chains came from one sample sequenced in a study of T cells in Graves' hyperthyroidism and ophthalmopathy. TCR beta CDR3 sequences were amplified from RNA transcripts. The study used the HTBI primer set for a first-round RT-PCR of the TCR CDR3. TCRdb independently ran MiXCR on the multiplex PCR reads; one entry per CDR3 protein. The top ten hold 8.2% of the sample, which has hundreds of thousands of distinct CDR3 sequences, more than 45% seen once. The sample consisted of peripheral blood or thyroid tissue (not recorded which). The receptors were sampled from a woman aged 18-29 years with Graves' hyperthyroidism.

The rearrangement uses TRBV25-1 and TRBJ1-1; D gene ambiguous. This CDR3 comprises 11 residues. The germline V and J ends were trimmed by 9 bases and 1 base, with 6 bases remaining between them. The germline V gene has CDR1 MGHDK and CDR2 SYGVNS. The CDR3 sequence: CASYRNTEAFF. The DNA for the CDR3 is TGTGCCAGTTACAGGAACACTGAAGCTTTCTTT.

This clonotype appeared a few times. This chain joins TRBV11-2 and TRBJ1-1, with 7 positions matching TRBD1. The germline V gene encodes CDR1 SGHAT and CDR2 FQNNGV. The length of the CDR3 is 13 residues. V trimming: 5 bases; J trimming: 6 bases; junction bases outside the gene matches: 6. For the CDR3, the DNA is TGTGCCAGCAGCCTACGGGACAGTCCTGAAGCTTTCTTT. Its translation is CASSLRDSPEAFF.

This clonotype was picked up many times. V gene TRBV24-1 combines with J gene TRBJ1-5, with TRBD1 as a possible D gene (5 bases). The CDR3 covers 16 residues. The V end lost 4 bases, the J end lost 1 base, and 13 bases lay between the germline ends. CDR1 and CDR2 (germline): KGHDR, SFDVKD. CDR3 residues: CATSDLSRGSNQPQHF. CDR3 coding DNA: TGTGCCACCAGTGACCTTTCGAGGGGCAGCAATCAGCCCCAGCATTTT.

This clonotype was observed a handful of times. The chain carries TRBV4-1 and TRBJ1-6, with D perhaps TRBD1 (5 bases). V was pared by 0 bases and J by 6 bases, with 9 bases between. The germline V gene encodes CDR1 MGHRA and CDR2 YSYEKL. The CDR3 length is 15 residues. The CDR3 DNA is TGCGCCAGCAGCCAAGAAAGTCAGGGTAATTCACCCCTCCACTTT. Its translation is CASSQESQGNSPLHF.

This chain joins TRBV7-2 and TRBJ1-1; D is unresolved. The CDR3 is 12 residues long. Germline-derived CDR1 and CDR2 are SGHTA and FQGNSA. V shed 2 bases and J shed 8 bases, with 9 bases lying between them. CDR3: CASSLFGREAFF. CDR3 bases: TGTGCCAGCAGCTTATTTGGGAGAGAAGCTTTCTTT.

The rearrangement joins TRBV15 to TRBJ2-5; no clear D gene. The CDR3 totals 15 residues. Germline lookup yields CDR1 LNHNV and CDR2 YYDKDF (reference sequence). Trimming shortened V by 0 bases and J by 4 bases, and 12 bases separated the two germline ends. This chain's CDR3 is CATSRDGVSLETQYF. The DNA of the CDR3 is TGTGCCACCAGCAGAGACGGTGTGTCCTTAGAGACCCAGTACTTC. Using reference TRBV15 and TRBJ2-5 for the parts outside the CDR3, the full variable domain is DAMVIQNPRYQVTQFGKPVTLSCSQTLNHNVMYWYQQKSSQAPKLLFHYYDKDFNNEADTPDNFQSRRPNTSFCFLDIRSPGLGDTAMYLCATSRDGVSLETQYFGPGTRLLVL.

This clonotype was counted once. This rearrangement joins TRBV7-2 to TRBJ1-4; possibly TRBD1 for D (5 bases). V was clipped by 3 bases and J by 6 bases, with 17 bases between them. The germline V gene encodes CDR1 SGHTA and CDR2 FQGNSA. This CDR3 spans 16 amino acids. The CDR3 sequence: CASSLVFDSPDEKLFF. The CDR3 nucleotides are TGTGCCAGCAGCTTGGTATTCGACAGTCCGGATGAAAAACTGTTTTTT.

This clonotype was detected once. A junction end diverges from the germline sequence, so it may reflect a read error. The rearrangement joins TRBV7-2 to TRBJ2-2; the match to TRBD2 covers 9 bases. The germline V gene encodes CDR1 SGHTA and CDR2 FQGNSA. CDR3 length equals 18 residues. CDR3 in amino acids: CASSQDPIAGVNTGELFF. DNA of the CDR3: TGCGCCAGCAGCCAAGATCCCATAGCGGGAGTGAACACCGGGGAGCTGTTTTTT.

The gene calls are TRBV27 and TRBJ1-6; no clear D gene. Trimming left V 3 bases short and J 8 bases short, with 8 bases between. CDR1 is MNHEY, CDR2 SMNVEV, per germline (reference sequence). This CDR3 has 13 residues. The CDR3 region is CASSLREHSPLHF. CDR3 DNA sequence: TGTGCCAGCAGTTTGCGGGAACATTCACCCCTCCACTTT.

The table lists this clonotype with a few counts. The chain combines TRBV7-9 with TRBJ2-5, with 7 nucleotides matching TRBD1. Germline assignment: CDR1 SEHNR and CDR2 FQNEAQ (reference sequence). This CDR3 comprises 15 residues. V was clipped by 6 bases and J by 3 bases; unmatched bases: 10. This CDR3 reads CASSQRQGTKETQYF. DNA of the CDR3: TGTGCCAGCAGTCAACGACAGGGAACCAAAGAGACCCAGTACTTC. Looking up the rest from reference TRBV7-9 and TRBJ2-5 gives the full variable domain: DTGVSQNPRHKITKRGQNVTFRCDPISEHNRLYWYRQTLGQGPEFLTYFQNEAQLEKSRLLSDRFSAERPKGSFSTLEIQRTEQGDSAMYLCASSQRQGTKETQYFGPGTRLLVL.

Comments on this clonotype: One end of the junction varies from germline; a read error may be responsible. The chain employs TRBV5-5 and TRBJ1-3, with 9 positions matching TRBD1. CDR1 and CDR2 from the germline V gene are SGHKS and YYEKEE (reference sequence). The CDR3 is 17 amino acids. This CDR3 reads CASSSWGTGTSGSTIYF. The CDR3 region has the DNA TGTGCCAGCAGCTCTTGGGGGACAGGGACCTCTGGAAGCACCATATATTTT.

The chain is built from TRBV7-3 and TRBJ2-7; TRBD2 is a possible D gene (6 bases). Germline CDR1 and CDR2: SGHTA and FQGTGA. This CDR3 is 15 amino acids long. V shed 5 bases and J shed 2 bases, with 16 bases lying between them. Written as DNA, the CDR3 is TGTGCCAGCAGCGAATATAGCGGATACCCCTACGAGCAGTACTTC. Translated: CASSEYSGYPYEQYF.

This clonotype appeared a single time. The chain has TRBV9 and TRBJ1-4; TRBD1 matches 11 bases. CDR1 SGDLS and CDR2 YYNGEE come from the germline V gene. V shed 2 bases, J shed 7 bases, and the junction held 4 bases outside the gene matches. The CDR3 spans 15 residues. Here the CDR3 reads CASSVDRGRREKLFF. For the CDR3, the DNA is TGTGCCAGCAGCGTGGACAGGGGGCGGCGTGAAAAACTGTTTTTT.

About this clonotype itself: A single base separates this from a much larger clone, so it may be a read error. The CDR3 is CAISESRRDNEKLFF. DNA of the CDR3: TGTGCCATCAGTGAGTCGAGGAGAGATAATGAAAAACTGTTTTTT. The chain joins TRBV10-3 to TRBJ1-4; D is ambiguous. Germline values: CDR1 ENHRY, CDR2 SYGVKD. This CDR3 comprises 15 residues. With 0 bases removed from V and 4 bases from J, the gap between germline ends came to 9 bases.

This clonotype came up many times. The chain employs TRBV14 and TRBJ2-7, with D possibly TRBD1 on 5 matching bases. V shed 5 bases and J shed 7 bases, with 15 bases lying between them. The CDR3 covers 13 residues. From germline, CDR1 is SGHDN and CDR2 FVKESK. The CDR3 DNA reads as TGTGCCAGCAGCAAGTACCATTCAGGGGAGCAGTACTTC. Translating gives CASSKYHSGEQYF. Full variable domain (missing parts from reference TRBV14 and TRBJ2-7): EAGVTQFPSHSVIEKGQTVTLRCDPISGHDNLYWYRRVMGKEIKFLLHFVKESKQDESGMPNNRFLAERTGGTYSTLKVQPAELEDSGVYFCASSKYHSGEQYFGPGTRLTVT.

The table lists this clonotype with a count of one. The CDR3 coding sequence is TGTGCCATCAGTGAGAGGGACAGCAATTCACCCCTCCACTTT. Its protein product is CAISERDSNSPLHF. The rearrangement uses TRBV10-3 and TRBJ1-6; TRBD1 matches at 7 bases. Trimming at V came to 2 bases and at J to 7 bases, leaving 2 bases not matched to a gene. CDR3 length: 14 residues. Germline loops: CDR1 ENHRY, CDR2 SYGVKD.

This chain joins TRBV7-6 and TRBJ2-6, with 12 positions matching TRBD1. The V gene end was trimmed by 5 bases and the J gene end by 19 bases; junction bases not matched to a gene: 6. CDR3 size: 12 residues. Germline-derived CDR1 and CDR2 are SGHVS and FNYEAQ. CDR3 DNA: TGTGCCAGCAGCCTTGGGACAGGGGGCCTTACTTTC. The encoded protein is CASSLGTGGLTF.

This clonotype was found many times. The CDR3 region has the DNA TGTGCCAGCAGAAAGGACAGGGCCAGCAATCAGCCCCAGCATTTT. Translation: CASRKDRASNQPQHF. The rearrangement joins TRBV2 to TRBJ1-5; 8 bases line up with TRBD1. Germline V CDR1 and CDR2: SNHLY, FYNNEI. The V gene end was trimmed by 6 bases and the J gene end by 1 base; junction bases not matched to a gene: 5. The CDR3 sequence is 15 residues long.

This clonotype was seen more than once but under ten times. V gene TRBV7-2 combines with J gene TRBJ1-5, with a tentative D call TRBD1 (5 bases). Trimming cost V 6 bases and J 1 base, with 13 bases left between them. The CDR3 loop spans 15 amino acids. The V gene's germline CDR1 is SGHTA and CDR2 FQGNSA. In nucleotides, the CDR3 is TGTGCCAGCAGTTTCCGGGGCACGAGCAATCAGCCCCAGCATTTT. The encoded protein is CASSFRGTSNQPQHF. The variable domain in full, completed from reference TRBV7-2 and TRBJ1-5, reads GAGVSQSPSNKVTEKGKDVELRCDPISGHTALYWYRQSLGQGLEFLIYFQGNSAPDKSGLPSDRFSAERTGGSVSTLTIQRTQQEDSAVYLCASSFRGTSNQPQHFGDGTRLSIL.

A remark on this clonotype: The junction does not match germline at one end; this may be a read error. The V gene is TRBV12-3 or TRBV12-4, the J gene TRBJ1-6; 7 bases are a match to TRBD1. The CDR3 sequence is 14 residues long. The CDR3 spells CATSSRDSNSPLHF. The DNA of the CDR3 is TGTGCCACCAGTTCCCGGGACAGTAATTCACCCCTCCACTTT.

The CDR3 DNA follows: TGTGCCAGCAGATACGTGGGGAACACCGGGGAGCTGTTTTTT. It is translated as CASRYVGNTGELFF. The gene calls are TRBV11-2 and TRBJ2-2; no definite D call. The CDR3 is made up of 14 amino acids. In germline, CDR1 is SGHAT, CDR2 FQNNGV. The V gene lost 6 bases and the J gene lost 1 base, with 9 bases spanning the gap.